In its sample, the clone carrying this T cell receptor beta chain was seen once. Its matching antigen is unknown. Treatment defined: approximately nine-day PBMC culture with coronavirus spike peptide pools or control peptides (ViraFEST assay). Collection of the unexposed donor's CD4+ T cells took place before the COVID-19 pandemic (2011-2018). This CDR3 has 20 amino acids. The V gene's germline CDR1 is SGHDT and CDR2 YYEEEE. Between the trimmed V and J ends, which lost 3 bases and 0 bases, there was a span of 22 bases. These data belong to a study of vaccination and CD4 T cells after COVID-19. The overall study: Cellular stimulation was performed using overlapping spike peptides derived from SARS-CoV-2, HCoV-NL63, HCoV-OC43 and HCoV-229E.

Sequencing of cultured CD4+ T cell DNA used the Oncomine TCR Beta short-read assay. The genomic DNA was obtained from cultured CD4+ T cells by extraction with the QIAamp micro DNA kit. TCRdb re-derived calls from the PCR reads in MiXCR, one entry per CDR3 protein. The sample yields about 7,200 distinct CDR3 sequences, around two fifths seen once. The material sequenced was CD4+ T cells from blood, cultured in vitro. The chain uses TRBV5-6 and TRBJ1-6; no clear D gene. This clonotype was obtained from a human donor in good health. The CDR3 is CASSSIKSGSPSSYNSPLHF. CDR3 DNA sequence: TGTGCCAGCAGCTCAATTAAGTCGGGCAGCCCGAGCTCCTATAATTCACCCCTCCACTTT.